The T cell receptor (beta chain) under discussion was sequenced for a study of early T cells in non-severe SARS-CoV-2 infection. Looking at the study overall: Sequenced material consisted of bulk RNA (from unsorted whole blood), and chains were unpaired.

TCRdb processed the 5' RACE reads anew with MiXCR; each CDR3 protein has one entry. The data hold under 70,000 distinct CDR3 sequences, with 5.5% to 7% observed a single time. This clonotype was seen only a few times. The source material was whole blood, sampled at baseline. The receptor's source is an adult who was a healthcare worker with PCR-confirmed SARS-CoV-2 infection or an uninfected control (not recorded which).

CDR3 in DNA: TGTGCCAGCAGTCTCACAGGGAGCTCCTACAATGAGCAGTTCTTC. Amino acids: CASSLTGSSYNEQFF. This chain uses TRBV12-3 or TRBV12-4 with TRBJ2-1; tentative D call: TRBD1 (6 bases). The CDR3 covers 15 residues. V lost 5 bases and J 0 bases, leaving 11 bases between the germline ends.